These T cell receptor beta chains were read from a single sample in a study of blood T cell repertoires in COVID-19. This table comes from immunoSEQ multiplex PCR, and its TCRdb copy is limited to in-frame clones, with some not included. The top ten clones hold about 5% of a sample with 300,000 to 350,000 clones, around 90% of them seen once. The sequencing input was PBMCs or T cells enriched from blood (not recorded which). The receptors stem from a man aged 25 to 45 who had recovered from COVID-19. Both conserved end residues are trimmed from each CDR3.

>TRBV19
ASSPGGAGNSPLH
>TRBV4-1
ASSQRRSPGRMDSTNYGYT
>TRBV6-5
ASSLTGINTEAF
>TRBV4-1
ASSQGDRATQPQH
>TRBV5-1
ASSLGQQASIQY
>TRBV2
ASSDQRGALTTQY
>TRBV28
ASSQYRENPEAF
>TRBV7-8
ASSLDIGGRELF
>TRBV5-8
ASSSATGFGNEQF
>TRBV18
ASSPGTAHYGYT
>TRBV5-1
ASSGGLLSEQY
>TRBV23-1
ASSQSSGAHEQY
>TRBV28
ASSLNTGDLYSNQPQH
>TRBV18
ASSNGAGTLNEKLF
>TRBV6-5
ASSYSTGTGAYGYT
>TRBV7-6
ASSSSMTPHEQY
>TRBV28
ASSFTGDNSPLH
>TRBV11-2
ASSQITGGRTDTQY
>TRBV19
ASSATSELAKNIQY
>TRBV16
ASSQTGTYEQY
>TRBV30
AWTFVNTGELF
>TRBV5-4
ASSLVPLANEQF
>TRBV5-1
ASSPAGGAGEQY
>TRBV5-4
ASSLSLGADTQY
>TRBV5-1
ASSSADRVYNSPLH
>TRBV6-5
ASSYSGTGVGYEQY
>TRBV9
ASGEGAAENTIY
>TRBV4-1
ASSQVLKGSKNIQY
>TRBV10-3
AISEAPSAGGAFEQY
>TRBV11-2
ASSAGTVQETQY
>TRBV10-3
AISDSDRGYSNQPQH
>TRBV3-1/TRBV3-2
ASSIPGVFAEAF
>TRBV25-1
ASSEYRTQGSDDYGYT
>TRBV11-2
ASSDAAGTDTQY
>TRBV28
ASSPLTSGGNNEQF
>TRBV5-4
ASSLGLAGGGSYNEQF
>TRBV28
ASSLEANQPQH
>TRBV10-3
AISDQGANYGYT
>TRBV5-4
ASSAGLHTDTQY
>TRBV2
ASRSTSGGVTDTQY
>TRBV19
ASSIGGVYGYT
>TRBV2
ASSEQQEQETQY
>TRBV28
ASSWGQGYGYT
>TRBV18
ASSTTGFNQPQH
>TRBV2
ASSDGSPIY
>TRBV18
ASSLGQGRNSPLH
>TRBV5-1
ASSLVGLGLAGGQGEQF
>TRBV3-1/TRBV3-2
ASKHRGEETQY
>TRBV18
ASSPQAGDYPPQH
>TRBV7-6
ASSLPSGAGEQF